This T cell receptor beta chain was profiled in a study of blood T cell repertoires in COVID-19 (dated by TCRdb to about 2020). Study-wide context: The collaborator samples originated in the United States, Italy and Spain and spanned the acute and convalescent phases of COVID-19. The prospective study material was composed of cDNA or gDNA derived from T cells, B-cell-depleted T cells, or PBMCs. The dataset comprised deeply sampled blood TCRbeta repertoires from subjects exposed to, actively infected with, or recovered from COVID-19. The repertoires were made available in a free public database intended to serve as a resource for research on the immune response to SARS-CoV-2. The samples were drawn from two sources: the first 160 participants of the ongoing ImmuneRACE study, and fewer than 1,500 subjects contributed by 6 global collaborators. The sample metadata nearly always contained a de-identified subject ID, COVID-19 status, age in years and sex. HLA class I and class II types, where available, came from metadata supplied by the sample provider rather than from assay-based typing.

Participants in the prospective study were aged about 18 to 89 years, lived in 24 United States geographic areas, and enrolled through a virtual design. To assign participants to cohorts, the prospective study relied on clinical history that participants themselves reported in a screening survey and a study questionnaire. ImmuneRACE Cohort 3 recovered participants were defined by two consecutive negative NP/OP PCR tests, healthcare professional clearance, or symptom resolution. Each participant in the prospective study had whole blood, serum and a nasopharyngeal or oropharyngeal swab collected by mobile phlebotomists. Participants in the prospective study had the option to provide additional blood draws and questionnaires over a roughly 2-month period. Blood samples from the prospective study were shipped frozen or at room temperature prior to DNA extraction. Findings and caveats that apply to the study as a whole: How much clinical and demographic metadata was included differed by source and by participant, and the metadata was provided uncurated.

The trim is 4 bases for V and 0 bases for J, with a gap of 11 bases between the germline ends. The germline V gene specifies SGHRS as CDR1 and YFSETQ as CDR2. The CDR3 spans 15 residues, from the cysteine through the phenylalanine. The retained sequence is limited to the CDR3, 45 bases, with the frame set at the first base. This clone was recorded only once. The antigen this receptor binds is unknown. No base quality information exists; no much larger clone differs at one position. TCRbeta CDR3 regions were amplified from genomic DNA using the immunoSEQ Assay, a bias-controlled multiplex PCR. In the authors' own workflow: The number of nucleated cells in each sample was estimated by amplification of reference gene primers within the assay. To quantify the absolute abundance of each unique TCRbeta CDR3 rearrangement, sequence reads were collapsed and filtered. Productive Simpson clonality was computed per sample as the square root of Simpson's diversity index over productive rearrangements. TCRdb stores this immuneACCESS table with in-frame sequences only. Part of the clones is absent; in the studies checked, under half of the shortfall reflects unresolved V genes, and no reason is known for the rest. The D gene and trimming were derived from the DNA, and the V and J assignments and clone size from that table. This sample holds some 250,000 clones; about 89% were observed only once. Roughly 8.3% of the sample lies in the top ten.

The chain links TRBV5-1 with TRBJ1-5; TRBD1 is a weak D gene call, 5 bases matching. This clonotype originated in a man aged 40-55 years who had recovered from COVID-19. The sample comprised PBMCs or T cells enriched from blood (not recorded which). The DNA reads as follows: TGCGCCAGCAGCCTAGGACAAAATAGCAATCAGCCCCAGCATTTT. It translates as CASSLGQNSNQPQHF.